This is a list of T cell receptor beta chains from one sample in a study of breast tumors, draining lymph nodes, adjacent tissues. MiXCR, applied by TCRdb to the multiplex PCR reads, yields one record per CDR3 protein. Of 200,000 to 300,000 distinct CDR3 sequences in the sample, about 33% are singletons; the top ten hold over 0.95%. The sample taken for sequencing was axillary lymph node tissue. These receptors were collected from a female donor with breast cancer. Some clones in this sample may be carry-over from other donors' samples. Each CDR3 is given with its conserved first and last residue. A D gene is named only where the DNA matches it firmly. Not every row has a clone size; where given, it reads once, few, many or a size class.

length	size	V	D	J	DNA	CDR3
17	NA	TRBV15	TRBD2	TRBJ2-3	TGTGCCATCAGCCGACTAGCGGGAGTCCCTAGCACAGATACGCAGTATTTT	CAISRLAGVPSTDTQYF
16	many	TRBV6-6	NA	TRBJ2-1	TGTGCCAGTAGGGGATTAGACAGTGGCTCGTACAATGAGCAGTTCTTC	CASRGLDSGSYNEQFF
12	NA	TRBV30	NA	TRBJ1-1	TGTGCCTGGATAGGGGGAAGATCGGTAGCTTTCTTT	CAWIGGRSVAFF
16	NA	TRBV6-2/TRBV6-3	NA	TRBJ2-3	TGTGCCAGCAGTTACGCGGCAGGGGGGCTCACAGATACGCAGTATTTT	CASSYAAGGLTDTQYF
14	NA	TRBV29-1	NA	TRBJ2-3	TGCAGCGTTGAGCCGGGGAGTTCCTACAATGAGCAGTATTTT	CSVEPGSSYNEQYF
12	NA	TRBV7-2	NA	TRBJ2-7	TGTGCTAGAGTGGGCCGCTCCTACGAGCAGTACTTC	CARVGRSYEQYF
15	many	TRBV12-3/TRBV12-4	NA	TRBJ2-2	TGTGCCAGCAGTTTATGGGTAGCGAACACCGGGGAGCTGTTTTTT	CASSLWVANTGELFF
13	NA	TRBV9	NA	TRBJ2-1	TGTGCCAGCAGCGTAGAAGGCGGGAATGAGCAGTTCTTC	CASSVEGGNEQFF
15	many	TRBV28	TRBD1	TRBJ1-4	TGTGCCAGCAGTATCTTACAGGGGAATAATGAAAAACTGTTTTTT	CASSILQGNNEKLFF
15	many	TRBV7-6	TRBD1	TRBJ1-4	TGTGCCAGCAGCCTGACAGGGGGAGAGAATGAAAAACTGTTTTTT	CASSLTGGENEKLFF
15	once	TRBV24-1	NA	TRBJ2-5	TGTGCCACCAGTGATTCGGGTGGATCTGGTCAGCCCCAGTACTTC	CATSDSGGSGQPQYF
20	NA	TRBV20-1	TRBD2	TRBJ2-2	TGCAGTGCTAGAGAAATCCGCGGGAGAGGATTGAAAAGAGACACCGAGGAGCTGTTTTTT	CSAREIRGRGLKRDTEELFF
13	many	TRBV5-1	TRBD1	TRBJ2-1	TGCGCCAGCGTGCCGACAGGGGGCCATGAGCAGTTCTTC	CASVPTGGHEQFF
18	many	TRBV20-1	NA	TRBJ1-6	TGCAGTGCTAGAGAGGATTTTCGGGGGCGCGTTCATAATTCACCCCTCCACTTT	CSAREDFRGRVHNSPLHF